This T cell receptor beta chain was sequenced in a study of T cell clusters in autoimmune cytopenias. On the study more broadly: Per sample, median TRB depth was 51,575 reads, yielding a median about 2,500 distinct clonotypes.

This CDR3 has 15 amino acids. CDR1 and CDR2 from the germline V gene are SEHNR and FQNEAQ (reference sequence). TRB was amplified by touch-down multiplex PCR, primer pools A and B combined. TCRdb derives one entry per CDR3 protein from the multiplex PCR reads, leaving out DNA. The sample holds thousands of distinct CDR3 sequences. Each sample's input was about 270 ng genomic DNA, some 34,000 genome equivalents. The TCR originated in a human donor with an autoimmune cytopenia or autoimmune hepatitis (not recorded which). Sequenced material: peripheral blood. The chain carries TRBV7-9 and TRBJ1-1. The CDR3 spells CASSLLRMGNTEAFF. The complete variable domain, with remaining parts taken from reference TRBV7-9 and TRBJ1-1, reads DTGVSQNPRHKITKRGQNVTFRCDPISEHNRLYWYRQTLGQGPEFLTYFQNEAQLEKSRLLSDRFSAERPKGSFSTLEIQRTEQGDSAMYLCASSLLRMGNTEAFFGQGTRLTVV.